A selection of T cell receptor beta chains follows, all from one sample in a study of blood T cell repertoires in COVID-19. The assay was immunoSEQ multiplex PCR, and TCRdb's table has in-frame clones only and misses some. Of 200,000 or so clones detected, roughly 76% appear once; the ten largest clones hold around 12%. Specimen: peripheral blood. The receptor set was obtained from a woman older than 75 with COVID-19, enrolled during active disease. Both conserved end residues are part of each CDR3. D genes are given only for firm matches. Size tells how often a clone was seen (once, few, many) or the class of an expanded clone, and some rows leave it out.

>-|TRBJ1-3|-|TRBV29-1
CSGQSGNTIYF
TGCAGCGGACAGTCTGGAAACACCATATATTTT
>-|TRBJ1-1|-|TRBV6-5
CASSYSPSFTEAFF
TGTGCCAGCAGTTACTCTCCAAGCTTCACTGAAGCTTTCTTT
>-|TRBJ1-4|-|TRBV19
CASSVGGEEKLFF
TGTGCCAGTAGTGTCGGGGGGGAAGAAAAACTGTTTTTT
>once|TRBJ2-3|TRBD1|TRBV6-5
CASRDRVPDTQYF
TGTGCCAGCAGAGACAGGGTCCCAGATACGCAGTATTTT
>-|TRBJ2-1|TRBD1|TRBV7-2
CASTLLGQGSRNEQFF
TGTGCCAGCACCTTATTGGGACAGGGATCGCGGAATGAGCAGTTCTTC
>-|TRBJ2-7|-|TRBV2
CASRPSRGTYEQYF
TGTGCCAGCAGACCCTCTCGGGGGACCTACGAGCAGTACTTC
>-|TRBJ2-4|-|TRBV10-3
CAISESARSKNIQYF
TGTGCCATCAGTGAGTCGGCTAGATCCAAAAACATTCAGTACTTC
>-|TRBJ1-2|-|TRBV4-1
CASSLQGPISGYTF
TGCGCCAGCAGCCTACAGGGCCCTATCAGTGGCTACACCTTC
>-|TRBJ2-7|TRBD1|TRBV6-6
CASSPQGYEQYF
TGTGCCAGCAGCCCACAGGGGTACGAGCAGTACTTC
>-|TRBJ2-3|-|TRBV7-2
CASSLTTSHTDTQYF
TGTGCCAGCAGCTTAACCACTAGTCACACAGATACGCAGTATTTT
>-|TRBJ2-1|TRBD1|TRBV18
CASSPQGAPYNEQFF
TGTGCCAGCTCACCTCAGGGGGCCCCCTACAATGAGCAGTTCTTC
>-|TRBJ1-1|TRBD1|TRBV29-1
CSVVGGMNTEAFF
TGCAGCGTTGTAGGGGGCATGAACACTGAAGCTTTCTTT
>-|TRBJ1-4|-|TRBV5-4
CASSPDRTGEKLFF
TGTGCCAGCAGCCCTGATAGGACTGGAGAAAAACTGTTTTTT
>-|TRBJ2-5|TRBD2|TRBV27
CASSSRGGAETQYF
TGTGCCAGCAGTTCCCGGGGGGGCGCGGAGACCCAGTACTTC
>-|TRBJ1-4|TRBD1|TRBV4-2
CASSQGLRGREKLFF
TGTGCCAGCAGCCAAGGGCTTAGGGGGCGAGAAAAACTGTTTTTT
>-|TRBJ1-2|TRBD1|TRBV7-9
CASSRTGWNYGYTF
TGTGCCAGCAGCAGGACAGGGTGGAACTATGGCTACACCTTC
>-|TRBJ2-3|TRBD2|TRBV5-4
CASSSGLAGVSNTQYF
TGTGCCAGCAGCTCGGGACTAGCGGGAGTCTCAAATACGCAGTATTTT
>-|TRBJ1-1|TRBD1|TRBV18
CASSRTPTGGGGNTEAFF
TGTGCCAGCTCACGCACCCCCACAGGGGGCGGAGGGAACACTGAAGCTTTCTTT
>-|TRBJ2-1|-|TRBV20-1
CSARYNEQFF
TGCAGTGCGCGCTACAATGAGCAGTTCTTC
>-|TRBJ1-4|TRBD1|TRBV27
CASSRQGEGEKLFF
TGTGCCAGCAGCAGACAGGGGGAAGGGGAAAAACTGTTTTTT
>once|TRBJ1-2|-|TRBV4-1
CASSQGPRSGYTF
TGCGCCAGCAGCCAAGGCCCGAGGAGCGGCTACACCTTC
>-|TRBJ1-2|-|TRBV2
CASRSLENGYTF
TGTGCCAGCAGATCCCTGGAGAATGGCTACACCTTC